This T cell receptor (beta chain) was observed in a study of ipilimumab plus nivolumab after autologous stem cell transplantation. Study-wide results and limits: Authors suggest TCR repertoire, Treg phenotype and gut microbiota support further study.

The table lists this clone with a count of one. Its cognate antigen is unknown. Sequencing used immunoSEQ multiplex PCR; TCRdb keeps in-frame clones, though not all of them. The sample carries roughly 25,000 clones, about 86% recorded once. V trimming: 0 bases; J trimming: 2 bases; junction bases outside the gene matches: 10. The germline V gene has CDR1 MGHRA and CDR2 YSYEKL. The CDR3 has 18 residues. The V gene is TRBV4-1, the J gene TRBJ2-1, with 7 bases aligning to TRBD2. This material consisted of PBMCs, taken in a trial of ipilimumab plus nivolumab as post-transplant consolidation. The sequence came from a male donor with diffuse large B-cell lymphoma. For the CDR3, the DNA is TGCGCCAGCAGCCAAGATTCCGCGGGGGACGCTCCCTACAATGAGCAGTTCTTC. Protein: CASSQDSAGDAPYNEQFF.